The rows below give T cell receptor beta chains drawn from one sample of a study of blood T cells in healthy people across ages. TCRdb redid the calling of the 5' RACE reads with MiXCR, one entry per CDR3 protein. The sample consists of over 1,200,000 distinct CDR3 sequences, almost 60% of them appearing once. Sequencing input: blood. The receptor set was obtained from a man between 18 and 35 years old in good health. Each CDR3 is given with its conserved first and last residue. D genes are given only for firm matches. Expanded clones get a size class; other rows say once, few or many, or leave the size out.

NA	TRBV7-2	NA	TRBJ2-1	CASSLAGPAYNEQFF	TGTGCCAGCAGCTTAGCGGGTCCTGCCTACAATGAGCAGTTCTTC
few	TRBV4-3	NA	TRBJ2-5	CASSQEGGGGVETQYF	TGCGCCAGCAGCCAAGAAGGGGGAGGGGGGGTAGAGACCCAGTACTTC
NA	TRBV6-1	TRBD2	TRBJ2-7	CASRLSGASSYEQYF	TGTGCCAGCAGGCTCAGCGGGGCCAGCTCCTACGAGCAGTACTTC
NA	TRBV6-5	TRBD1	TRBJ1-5	CASSYGALVGGEVQPQHF	TGTGCCAGCAGTTACGGAGCTTTGGTAGGGGGCGAAGTTCAGCCCCAGCATTTT
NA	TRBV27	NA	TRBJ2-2	CASSLGYSTGELFF	TGTGCCAGCAGTTTAGGTTACTCCACCGGGGAGCTGTTTTTT
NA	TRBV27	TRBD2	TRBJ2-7	CASRLAGGNSYEQYF	TGTGCCAGCAGACTAGCGGGGGGAAACAGCTACGAGCAGTACTTC
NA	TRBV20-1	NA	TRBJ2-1	CSARLGYSYNEQFF	TGCAGTGCTAGGCTCGGGTACTCCTACAATGAGCAGTTCTTC
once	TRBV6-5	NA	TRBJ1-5	CASSLDGGGGNQPQHF	TGTGCCAGCTCCTTAGACGGGGGCGGGGGCAATCAGCCCCAGCATTTT
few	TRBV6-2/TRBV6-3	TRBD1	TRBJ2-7	CASRSTGVAYEQYF	TGTGCCAGCAGATCGACAGGGGTTGCCTACGAGCAGTACTTC
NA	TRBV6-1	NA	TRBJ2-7	CASSEGVWRDEQYF	TGTGCCAGCAGTGAAGGGGTGTGGAGGGACGAGCAGTACTTC
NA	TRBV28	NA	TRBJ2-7	CASGQLRGEQYF	TGTGCCAGCGGACAGCTCCGCGGCGAGCAGTACTTC
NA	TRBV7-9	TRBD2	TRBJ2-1	CASTMRGRGGYNEQFF	TGTGCCAGCACCATGAGGGGTCGCGGGGGCTACAATGAGCAGTTCTTC
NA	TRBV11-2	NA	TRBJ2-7	CASSLFGVGYEQYF	TGTGCCAGCAGCTTATTTGGGGTTGGGTACGAGCAGTACTTC
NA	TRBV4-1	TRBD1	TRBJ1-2	CASSSGTGVSGYTF	TGCGCCAGCAGCTCCGGGACAGGGGTGAGTGGCTACACCTTC
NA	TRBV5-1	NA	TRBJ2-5	CASSSDSVWETQYF	TGCGCCAGCAGCTCGGACAGTGTGTGGGAGACCCAGTACTTC
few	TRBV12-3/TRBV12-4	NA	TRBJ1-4	CASSLGPVADPTNEKLFF	TGTGCCAGCAGTTTAGGGCCAGTGGCAGACCCAACTAATGAAAAACTGTTTTTT
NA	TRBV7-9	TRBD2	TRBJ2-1	CASSLAGGLAGHGYNEQFF	TGTGCCAGCAGCTTAGCCGGGGGACTAGCGGGTCACGGCTACAATGAGCAGTTCTTC
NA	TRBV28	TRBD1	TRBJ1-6	CASSRRDRINSPLHF	TGTGCCAGCAGCCGGCGGGACAGGATAAATTCACCCCTCCACTTT
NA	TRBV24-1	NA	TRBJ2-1	CATSQAGYYNEQFF	TGTGCCACCAGCCAGGCTGGGTACTACAATGAGCAGTTCTTC
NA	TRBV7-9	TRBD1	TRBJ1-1	CASSTEETGKPEAFF	TGTGCCAGCAGCACGGAAGAGACAGGGAAACCTGAAGCTTTCTTT
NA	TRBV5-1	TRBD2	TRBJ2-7	CACSLAGRGSASYEQYF	TGCGCCTGCAGCTTGGCCGGACGCGGGAGCGCGTCCTACGAGCAGTACTTC
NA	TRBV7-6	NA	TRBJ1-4	CASSLTGLNEKLFF	TGTGCCAGCAGTTTGACAGGCCTAAATGAAAAACTGTTTTTT
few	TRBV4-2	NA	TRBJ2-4	CASSQGGSGASDIQYF	TGTGCCAGCAGCCAAGGAGGATCGGGAGCGAGCGACATTCAGTACTTC
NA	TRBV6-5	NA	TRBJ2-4	CASTTGRIAKNIQYF	TGTGCCAGCACTACGGGACGGATAGCCAAAAACATTCAGTACTTC
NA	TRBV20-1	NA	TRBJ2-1	CSASSETGRSNEQFF	TGCAGTGCTAGTTCCGAAACAGGGAGATCCAATGAGCAGTTCTTC
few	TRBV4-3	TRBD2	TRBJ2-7	CASSQEYPPSGAYEQYF	TGCGCCAGCAGCCAAGAATATCCCCCTAGCGGGGCCTACGAGCAGTACTTC
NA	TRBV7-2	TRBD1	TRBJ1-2	CASSLVQGDDYGYTF	TGTGCCAGCAGCTTAGTCCAGGGGGATGACTATGGCTACACCTTC
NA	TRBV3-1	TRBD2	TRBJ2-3	CASSQVLQAGGLGDTQYF	TGTGCCAGCAGCCAAGTTCTTCAAGCGGGGGGGCTTGGAGATACGCAGTATTTT
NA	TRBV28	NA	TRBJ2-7	CASSLPLGRYEQYF	TGTGCCAGCAGTTTACCCCTTGGGAGATACGAGCAGTACTTC
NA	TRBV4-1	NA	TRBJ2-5	CASSRGPAVETQYF	TGCGCCAGCAGCCGAGGACCGGCCGTGGAGACCCAGTACTTC
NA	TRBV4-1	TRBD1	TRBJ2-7	CASSTGGFYEQYF	TGCGCCAGTTCGACAGGGGGCTTCTACGAGCAGTACTTC
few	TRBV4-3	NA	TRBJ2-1	CASSQGTGPNNEQFF	TGCGCCAGCAGCCAAGGAACGGGACCGAACAATGAGCAGTTCTTC
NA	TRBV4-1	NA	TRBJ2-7	CASSQDSGLGSYEQYF	TGCGCCAGCAGCCAAGATTCGGGGTTGGGGTCCTACGAGCAGTACTTC
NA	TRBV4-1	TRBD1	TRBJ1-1	CASSLNGQGTTEAFF	TGCGCCAGCAGCCTCAACGGACAGGGGACGACTGAAGCTTTCTTT
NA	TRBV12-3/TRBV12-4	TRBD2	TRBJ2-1	CASTSREVTYNEQFF	TGTGCCAGCACTTCCCGGGAGGTCACCTACAATGAGCAGTTCTTC
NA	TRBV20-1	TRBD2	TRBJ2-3	CSASPVVAGGYTDTQYF	TGCAGTGCGAGCCCGGTGGTAGCGGGGGGTTACACAGATACGCAGTATTTT
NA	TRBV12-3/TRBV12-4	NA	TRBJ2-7	CASSPWLGLEYF	TGTGCCAGCAGTCCATGGCTCGGACTGGAGTACTTC
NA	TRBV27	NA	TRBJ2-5	CASRGDFETQYF	TGTGCCAGCAGGGGGGATTTTGAGACCCAGTACTTC
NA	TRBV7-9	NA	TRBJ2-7	CASSLPRQAYEQYF	TGTGCCAGCAGCCTTCCCCGACAGGCATACGAGCAGTACTTC
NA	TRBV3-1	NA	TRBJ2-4	CASSQEGTENIQYF	TGTGCCAGCAGCCAAGAGGGGACTGAAAACATTCAGTACTTC
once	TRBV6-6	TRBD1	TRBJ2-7	CASSSYIGTERAYEQYF	TGTGCCAGCAGTTCATATATCGGGACAGAAAGAGCCTACGAGCAGTACTTC
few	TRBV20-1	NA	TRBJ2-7	CSARSRADYEQYF	TGCAGTGCTAGGTCCAGGGCGGACTACGAGCAGTACTTC
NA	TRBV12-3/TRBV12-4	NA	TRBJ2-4	CASSSTMGKNIQYF	TGTGCCAGCAGTTCAACAATGGGCAAAAACATTCAGTACTTC
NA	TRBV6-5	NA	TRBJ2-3	CASSFDSSTDTQYF	TGTGCCAGCAGTTTTGATAGCAGCACAGATACGCAGTATTTT
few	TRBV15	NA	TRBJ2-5	CATSRTTGHLIQETQYF	TGTGCCACCAGCAGAACCACGGGACACCTCATCCAAGAGACCCAGTACTTC
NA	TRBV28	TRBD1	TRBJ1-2	CASSLFQGARGYTF	TGTGCCAGCAGTTTATTTCAGGGGGCGCGAGGCTACACCTTC
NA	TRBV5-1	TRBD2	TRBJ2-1	CASSPGTSGSIDEQFF	TGCGCCAGCAGCCCGGGGACTAGCGGGAGTATCGATGAGCAGTTCTTC
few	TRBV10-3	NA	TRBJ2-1	CAIRGTSPAPYNEQFF	TGTGCCATCAGGGGAACTAGCCCGGCTCCCTACAATGAGCAGTTCTTC
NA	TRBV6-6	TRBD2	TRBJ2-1	CASSTPGLANNEQFF	TGTGCCAGCAGTACTCCGGGACTAGCAAACAATGAGCAGTTCTTC
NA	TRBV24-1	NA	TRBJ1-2	CATSDDHRLRNYGYTF	TGTGCCACCAGTGATGACCACAGGCTCCGAAACTATGGCTACACCTTC
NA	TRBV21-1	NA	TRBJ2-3	CASSAKYDKTDTQYF	TGTGCCAGCAGCGCCAAGTATGACAAGACAGATACGCAGTATTTT
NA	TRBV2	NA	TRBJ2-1	CASRIGRGPYNEQFF	TGTGCCAGCAGGATCGGGCGGGGTCCCTACAATGAGCAGTTCTTC
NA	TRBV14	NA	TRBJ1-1	CASSHRGDTEAFF	TGTGCCAGCAGCCACCGGGGGGACACTGAAGCTTTCTTT
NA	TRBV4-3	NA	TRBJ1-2	CASSQGGGREYYGYTF	TGCGCCAGCAGCCAAGGAGGTGGTAGAGAGTACTATGGCTACACCTTC
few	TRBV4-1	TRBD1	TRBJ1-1	CASSQSQGIDTEAFF	TGCGCCAGCAGCCAGTCACAGGGGATCGACACTGAAGCTTTCTTT